This TCR beta chain was captured by sequencing in a study of blood T cell repertoires in COVID-19. For the study at large: Samples of COVID-19 (acute and convalescent) were obtained from the United States, Italy and Spain. The cDNA or gDNA used as material had been derived from T cells, B-cell-depleted T cells, or PBMCs.

V was shortened by 4 bases and J by 9 bases, with 16 bases between the two germline ends. Germline CDR1 and CDR2: SGHVS and FQNEAQ. The CDR3 loop spans 15 amino acids. Original processing methods: Scientists estimated how many nucleated cells there were by amplifying reference gene primers. Clones were sequenced by immunoSEQ multiplex PCR, and TCRdb holds only the in-frame ones, with some missing. That table supplies the V and J calls and clone size; D and trimming were determined from the DNA. This table holds approximately 220,000 clones, about 86% found once. This chain joins TRBV7-8 and TRBJ1-6; D may be TRBD1 (5 bases). Material: peripheral blood. The receptor's source is a man between 60 and 75 years old who had recovered from COVID-19. This chain's CDR3 is CASSSTLAGVSPLHF. As DNA, the CDR3 is TGTGCCAGCAGCTCTACACTCGCGGGGGTTTCACCCCTCCACTTT.